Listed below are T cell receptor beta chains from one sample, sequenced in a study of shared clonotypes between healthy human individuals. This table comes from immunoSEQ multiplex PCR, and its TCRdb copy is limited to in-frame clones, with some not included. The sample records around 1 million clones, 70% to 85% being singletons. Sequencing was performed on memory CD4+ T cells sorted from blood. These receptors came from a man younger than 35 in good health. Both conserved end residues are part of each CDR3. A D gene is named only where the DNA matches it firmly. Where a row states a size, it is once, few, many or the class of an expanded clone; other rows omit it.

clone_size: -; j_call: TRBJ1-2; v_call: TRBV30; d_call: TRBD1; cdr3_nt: TGTGCCTGGAAAGACAGGGGAAGATATGGCTACACCTTC; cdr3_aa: CAWKDRGRYGYTF
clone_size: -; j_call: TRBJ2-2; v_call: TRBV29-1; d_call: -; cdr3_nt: TGCAGCGTCACGACGAACACCGGGGAGCTGTTTTTT; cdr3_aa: CSVTTNTGELFF
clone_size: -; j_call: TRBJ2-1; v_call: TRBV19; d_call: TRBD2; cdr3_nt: TGTGCCAGTAGTATAGATCGAACGGGGGGTCGGTTCTTC; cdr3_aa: CASSIDRTGGRFF
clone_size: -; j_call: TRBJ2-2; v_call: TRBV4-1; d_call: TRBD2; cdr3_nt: TGCGCCAGCAGCCTTTCACTACCGGGACTAACGCCCACCGGGGAGCTGTTTTTT; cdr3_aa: CASSLSLPGLTPTGELFF
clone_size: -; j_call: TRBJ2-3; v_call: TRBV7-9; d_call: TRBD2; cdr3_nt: TGTGCCAAGGGACTAGCGGGAGAAGATACGCAGTATTTT; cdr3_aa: CAKGLAGEDTQYF
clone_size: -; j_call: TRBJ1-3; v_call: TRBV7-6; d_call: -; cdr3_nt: TGTGCCAGCAGCTTAAGGCCCCGAGGAAACACCATATATTTT; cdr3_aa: CASSLRPRGNTIYF
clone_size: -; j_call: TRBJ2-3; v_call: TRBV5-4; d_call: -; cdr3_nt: TGTGCCAGCAGCTTAGGGGGGGCCCTGAGCACAGATACGCAGTATTTT; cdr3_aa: CASSLGGALSTDTQYF
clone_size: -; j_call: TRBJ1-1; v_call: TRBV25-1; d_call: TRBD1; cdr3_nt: TGTGCCAGCAGTGAATATTTTGACAGGGGCACGACTTTCTTT; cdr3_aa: CASSEYFDRGTTFF
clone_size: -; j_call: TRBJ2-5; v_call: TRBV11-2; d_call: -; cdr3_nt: TGTGCCAGCAGCCCGGGTGGGAGAGAGACCCAGTACTTC; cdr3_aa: CASSPGGRETQYF
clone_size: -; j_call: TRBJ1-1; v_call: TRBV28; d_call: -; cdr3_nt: TGTGCCAGCAGCCCTCCTGGCACTCAGAACACTGAAGCTTTCTTT; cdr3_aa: CASSPPGTQNTEAFF
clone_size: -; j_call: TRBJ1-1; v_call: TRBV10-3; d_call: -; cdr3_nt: TGTGCCATCAGTGAAGCTTTCCAGAACACTGAAGCTTTCTTT; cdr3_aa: CAISEAFQNTEAFF
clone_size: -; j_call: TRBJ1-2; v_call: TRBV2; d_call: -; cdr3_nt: TGTGCCAGCAGTGCTTCCTCTTATGGCTACACCTTC; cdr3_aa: CASSASSYGYTF
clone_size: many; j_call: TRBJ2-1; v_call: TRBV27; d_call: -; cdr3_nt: TGTGCCAGCAGTTTATACGGGGGATACAATGAGCAGTTCTTC; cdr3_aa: CASSLYGGYNEQFF
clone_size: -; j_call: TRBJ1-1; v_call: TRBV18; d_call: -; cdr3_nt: TGTGCCAGCTCACCGGGCACAATCGGGGTGGGGAACACTGAAGCTTTCTTT; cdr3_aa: CASSPGTIGVGNTEAFF
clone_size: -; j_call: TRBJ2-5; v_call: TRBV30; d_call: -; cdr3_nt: TGTGCCAGCCTGGAAAATAGTAGGACCCAGTACTTC; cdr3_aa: CASLENSRTQYF
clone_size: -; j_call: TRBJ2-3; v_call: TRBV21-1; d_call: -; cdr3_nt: TGTGCCAGCAGCACACGACTTTGCTCTAGCACAGATACGCAGTATTTT; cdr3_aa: CASSTRLCSSTDTQYF
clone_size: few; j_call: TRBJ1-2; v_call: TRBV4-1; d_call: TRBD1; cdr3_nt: TGCGCCAGCAGCCACCTCCTCCGTCGGACAGGCGATGGCTACACCTTC; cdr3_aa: CASSHLLRRTGDGYTF
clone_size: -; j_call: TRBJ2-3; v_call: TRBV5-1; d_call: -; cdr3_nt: TGCGCCAGCAGCCCCGGAGGGGGGGGCACAGATACGCAGTATTTT; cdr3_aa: CASSPGGGGTDTQYF
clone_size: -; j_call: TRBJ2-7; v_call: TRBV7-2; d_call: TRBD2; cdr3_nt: TGTGCCAGCAGCTTACGGACTAGCGGGAGGGGCAACGAGCAGTACTTC; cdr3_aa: CASSLRTSGRGNEQYF
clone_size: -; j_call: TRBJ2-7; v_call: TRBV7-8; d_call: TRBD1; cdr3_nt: TGTGCCAGCAGCCGTCAGGGGGACCCTACTTACTCCTACGAGCAGTACTTC; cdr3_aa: CASSRQGDPTYSYEQYF
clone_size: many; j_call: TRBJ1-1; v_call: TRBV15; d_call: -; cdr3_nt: TGTGCCACCAGCAGAGCCCGTTCACTCGAGGGGAACACTGAAGCTTTCTTT; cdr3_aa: CATSRARSLEGNTEAFF
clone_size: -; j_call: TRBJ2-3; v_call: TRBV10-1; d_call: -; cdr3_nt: TGCGCCAGCAGTGAGTCTCCGGGCACAGATACGCAGTATTTT; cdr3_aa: CASSESPGTDTQYF
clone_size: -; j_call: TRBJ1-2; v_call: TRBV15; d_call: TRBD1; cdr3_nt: TGTGCCACCAGCAGAGATTATACAGGGGGGAACTATGGCTACACCTTC; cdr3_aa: CATSRDYTGGNYGYTF
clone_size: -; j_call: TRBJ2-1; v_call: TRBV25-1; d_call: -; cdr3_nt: TGTGCCAGCAGTGAATTGGGGGGGCATAGTGAGCAGTTCTTC; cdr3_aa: CASSELGGHSEQFF
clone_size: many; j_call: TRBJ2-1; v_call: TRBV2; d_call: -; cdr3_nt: TGTGCCAGTCTAGCGCAGGGCAGCGGCAATGAGCAGTTCTTC; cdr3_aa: CASLAQGSGNEQFF
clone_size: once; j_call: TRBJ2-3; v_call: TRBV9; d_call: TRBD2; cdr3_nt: TGTGCCAGCAGCGTAAGTGCCGGGACTAGTGGCGATACGCAGTATTTT; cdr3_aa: CASSVSAGTSGDTQYF
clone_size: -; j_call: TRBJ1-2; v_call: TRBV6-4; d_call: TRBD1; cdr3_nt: TGTGCCAGCAGTGACTCGCGTCAGGGGGCGAGTGGCTACACCTTC; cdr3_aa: CASSDSRQGASGYTF
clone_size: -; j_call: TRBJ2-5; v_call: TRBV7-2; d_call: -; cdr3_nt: TGTGCCAGCAGCTCTGGACAGCGTGGGAAAAAAGAGACCCAGTACTTC; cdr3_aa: CASSSGQRGKKETQYF
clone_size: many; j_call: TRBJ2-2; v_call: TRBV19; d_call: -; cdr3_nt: TGTGCCAGTAGGGCGAGGGGCGGGGAGCTGTTTTTT; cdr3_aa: CASRARGGELFF
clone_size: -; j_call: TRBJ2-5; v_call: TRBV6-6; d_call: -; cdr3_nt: TGTGCCAGCAGGACGTTGAAAACCCAGTACTTC; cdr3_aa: CASRTLKTQYF
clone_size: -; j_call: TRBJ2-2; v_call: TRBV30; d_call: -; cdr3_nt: TGTGCCTGGAGTGTACGAATAAACTCTAACACCGGGGAGCTGTTTTTT; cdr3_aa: CAWSVRINSNTGELFF
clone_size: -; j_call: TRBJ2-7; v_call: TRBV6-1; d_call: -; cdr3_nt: TGTGCCAGCAGTCTTTCAGGGCCCGCCTACGAGCAGTACTTC; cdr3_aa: CASSLSGPAYEQYF